The present T cell receptor (beta chain) was sequenced within a study of cytomegalovirus exposure and HLA in healthy donors listed by TCRdb under 2017. Looking at the study overall: According to a later analysis, the 120 validation repertoires were produced on the same platform as the roughly 600 repertoires of the first cohort. To predict cytomegalovirus infection status, the study brought together high-throughput TCR immunosequencing, statistical association of individual TCRs with disease status, and machine learning. A separate validation cohort of roughly 110 different subjects was used in addition to the 666-subject first cohort. The study aimed to test whether signatures of past pathogen exposure could be identified by cataloging public T cell receptors. What the work shows at the level of the full study, not this receptor alone: In the study, 164 TCR beta chains were listed as associated with cytomegalovirus. A later analysis had no HLA typing for the validation cohort, so co-occurrence there was scored across all 130 or so repertoires. Across donors, most TCR sequences were observed very rarely, whereas some public TCRs were present in many individuals. Cytomegalovirus status was reported to be diagnosed by the classifier with high specificity and sensitivity in both the original and validation cohorts. Three of the identified cytomegalovirus-associated TCR beta chains were confirmed in vitro to be specific for cytomegalovirus antigens. A later analysis found that TCRs clustered in the first cohort also tended to co-occur in the 120 validation repertoires, with roughly 95% of cluster scores above 0. The authors suggested that the approach could potentially be extended to other disease states and immunological phenotypes.

The donors were included in the validation cohort of 120 subjects, a group kept apart from the roughly 700-subject first cohort. For this clone: No cognate antigen has been identified for it. Nothing much larger sits one base from this clone, and base qualities are not available.

V drops 4 bases and J drops 0 bases, leaving 10 bases in between. Reading the germline V gene gives CDR1 LGHNA and CDR2 YNFKEQ. The CDR3 covers 16 residues, taking in both the cysteine and the phenylalanine. The read is trimmed to its CDR3 DNA, 48 bases read in frame from base 1. Library construction relied on the immunoSEQ multiplex PCR assay. On the study's bioinformatics: A statistical classification framework was built for diagnosing cytomegalovirus status from the catalog of TCR beta chain sequences. The immuneACCESS repertoire file appears here via TCRdb, limited to in-frame rearrangements. These files lack a portion of the clones; in checked studies, under half of the deficit traces to unresolved V genes, and the cause of the others is not known. The D gene and trimming were derived from the DNA, and the V and J assignments and clone size from that table. The sample contains approximately 200,000 clones, about 91% of them found a single time. The ten largest account for about 2.9% of the sample.

In this chain, TRBV4-2 is recombined with TRBJ2-6; no D gene call is confident. The specimen sequenced was PBMCs. The sequence came from a woman between 18 and 30 years old in good health and CMV-seronegative. Read as DNA, the sequence is TGTGCCAGCAGCCGACCCGACAACTCTGGGGCCAACGTCCTGACTTTC. Translation gives CASSRPDNSGANVLTF.